The following is a T cell receptor (beta chain) sequence with its context. The missing CDR3 end, 3 residues past where the read stops, is filled in from the germline J gene. Assay used: immunoSEQ multiplex PCR; TCRdb lists only in-frame clones, some missing. Seen in this sample are about 22,000 clones; the ten most common clones hold about 5%. These data come from a study of T cells in women clearing cervical HPV infection. Trimming stripped 5 bases from V and 7 bases from J, with 17 bases between. The CDR3 runs 15 residues. Sequenced material: blood buffy coat. The gene calls are TRBV12-3 or TRBV12-4 and TRBJ1-4, with a tentative D call TRBD1 (6 bases). The sequence came from a woman aged 18 to 75 with a cervical HPV16 infection that either progressed to CIN3+ or cleared (not recorded which). This chain's CDR3 is CASSLQGGRGEKLFF. The covered CDR3 bases are TGTGCCAGCAGTCTACAGGGCGGGAGGGGTGAAAAA.